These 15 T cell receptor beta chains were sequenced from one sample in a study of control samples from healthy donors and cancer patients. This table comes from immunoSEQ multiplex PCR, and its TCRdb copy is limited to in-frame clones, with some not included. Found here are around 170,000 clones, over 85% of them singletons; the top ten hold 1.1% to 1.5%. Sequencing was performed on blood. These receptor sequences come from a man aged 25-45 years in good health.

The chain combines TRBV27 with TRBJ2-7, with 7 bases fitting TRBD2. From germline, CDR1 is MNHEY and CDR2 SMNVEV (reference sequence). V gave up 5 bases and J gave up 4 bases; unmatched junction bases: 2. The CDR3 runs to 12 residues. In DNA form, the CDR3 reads TGTGCCAGCAGTGGGGGGGGGTACGAGCAGTACTTC. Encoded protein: CASSGGGYEQYF.

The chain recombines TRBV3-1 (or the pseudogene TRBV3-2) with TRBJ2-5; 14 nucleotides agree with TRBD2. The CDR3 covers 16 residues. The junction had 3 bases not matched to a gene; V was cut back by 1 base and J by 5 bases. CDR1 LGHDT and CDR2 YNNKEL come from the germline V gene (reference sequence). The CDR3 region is CASSQGTSGGRETQYF. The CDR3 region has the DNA TGTGCCAGCAGCCAAGGGACTAGCGGGGGGCGGGAGACCCAGTACTTC.

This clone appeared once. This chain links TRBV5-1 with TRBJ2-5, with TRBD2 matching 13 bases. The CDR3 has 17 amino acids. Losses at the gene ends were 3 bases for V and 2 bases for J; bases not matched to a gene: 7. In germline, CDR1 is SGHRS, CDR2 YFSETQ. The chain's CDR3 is CASSYTGTSGVQETQYF. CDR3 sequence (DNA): TGCGCCAGCAGCTACACCGGGACTAGCGGGGTTCAAGAGACCCAGTACTTC.

CDR3 protein: CASCRDRAFF. The DNA of the CDR3 is TGCGCCAGCTGCCGGGACCGAGCTTTCTTT. V and J are TRBV23-1 and TRBJ1-1, with D tentatively TRBD1 (5 bases). TRBV23-1 is flagged as an ORF with uncertain function. The CDR3 length is 10 residues. The V gene lost 8 bases and the J gene lost 10 bases, with 11 bases spanning the gap.

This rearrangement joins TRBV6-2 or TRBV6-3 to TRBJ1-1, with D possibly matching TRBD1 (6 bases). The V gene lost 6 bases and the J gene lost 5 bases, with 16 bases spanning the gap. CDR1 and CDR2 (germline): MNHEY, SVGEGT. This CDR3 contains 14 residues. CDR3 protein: CASSLGTGRTEAFF. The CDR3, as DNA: TGTGCCAGCAGCCTTGGTACAGGGCGTACTGAAGCTTTCTTT.

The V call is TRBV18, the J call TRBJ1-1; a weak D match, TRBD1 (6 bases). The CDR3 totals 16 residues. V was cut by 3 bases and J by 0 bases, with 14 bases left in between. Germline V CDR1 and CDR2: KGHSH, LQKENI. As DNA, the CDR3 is TGTGCCAGCTCACCTCCGGGACAACAAATGAACACTGAAGCTTTCTTT. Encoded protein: CASSPPGQQMNTEAFF.

The CDR3 loop is CASSLDRGGEQYF. Here the CDR3 DNA reads TGTGCCAGCAGCTTGGACAGGGGAGGGGAGCAGTACTTC. The chain employs TRBV5-4 and TRBJ2-7, with D perhaps given as TRBD1 or TRBD2 (7 bases each). Germline values: CDR1 SGHNT, CDR2 YYREEE (reference sequence). The ends were cut back, 0 bases at V and 7 bases at J, with 11 bases in the middle. CDR3 size: 13 residues.

The chain's CDR3 is CASRTALLNEKLFF. CDR3 DNA sequence: TGTGCCAGCAGGACAGCTCTCCTTAATGAAAAACTGTTTTTT. The chain employs TRBV27 and TRBJ1-4; D might be TRBD1 (5 bases). Trimming took 6 bases from V and 4 from J, leaving 12 bases between them. The CDR3 loop spans 14 amino acids. Germline V CDR1 and CDR2: MNHEY, SMNVEV (reference sequence).

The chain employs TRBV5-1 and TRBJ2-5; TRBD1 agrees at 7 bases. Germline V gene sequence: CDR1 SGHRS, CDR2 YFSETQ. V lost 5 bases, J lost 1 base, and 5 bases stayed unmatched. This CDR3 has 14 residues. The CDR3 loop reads CASRGGGPQETQYF. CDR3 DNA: TGCGCCAGCAGAGGGGGCGGGCCCCAAGAGACCCAGTACTTC.

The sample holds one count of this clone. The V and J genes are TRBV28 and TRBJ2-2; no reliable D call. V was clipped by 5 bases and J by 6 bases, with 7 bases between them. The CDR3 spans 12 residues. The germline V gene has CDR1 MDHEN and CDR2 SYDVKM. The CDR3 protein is CASSAQPGELFF. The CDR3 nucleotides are TGTGCCAGCAGTGCACAGCCCGGGGAGCTGTTTTTT.

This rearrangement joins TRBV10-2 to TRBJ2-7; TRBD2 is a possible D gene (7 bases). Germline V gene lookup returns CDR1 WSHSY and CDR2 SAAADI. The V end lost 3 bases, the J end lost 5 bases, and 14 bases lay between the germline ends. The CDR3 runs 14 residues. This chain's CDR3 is CASSEMGGANEQYF. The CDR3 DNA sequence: TGCGCCAGCAGTGAAATGGGGGGGGCCAACGAGCAGTACTTC.

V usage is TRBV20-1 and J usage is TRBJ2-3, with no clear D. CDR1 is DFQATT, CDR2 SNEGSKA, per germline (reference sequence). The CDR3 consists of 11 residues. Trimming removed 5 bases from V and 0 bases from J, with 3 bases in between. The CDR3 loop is CSASSTDTQYF. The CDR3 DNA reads TGCAGTGCTTCTAGCACAGATACGCAGTATTTT.

The CDR3 protein is CASSFLAAGRMNTEAFF. The CDR3 DNA reads TGTGCCAGCTCATTTTTGGCGGCAGGGCGGATGAACACTGAAGCTTTCTTT. The chain couples TRBV18 to TRBJ1-1; possible D gene TRBD1, 5 bases. Trimming cost V 5 bases and J 0 bases, with 19 bases left between them. Germline values: CDR1 KGHSH, CDR2 LQKENI. This CDR3 is built from 17 residues.

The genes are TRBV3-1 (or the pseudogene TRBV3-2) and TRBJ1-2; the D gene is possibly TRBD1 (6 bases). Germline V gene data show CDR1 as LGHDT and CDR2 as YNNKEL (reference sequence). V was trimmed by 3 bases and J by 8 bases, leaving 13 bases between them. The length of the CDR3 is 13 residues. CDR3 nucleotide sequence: TGTGCCAGCAGCCATCAACAGGGAGGCGGCTACACCTTC. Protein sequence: CASSHQQGGGYTF.

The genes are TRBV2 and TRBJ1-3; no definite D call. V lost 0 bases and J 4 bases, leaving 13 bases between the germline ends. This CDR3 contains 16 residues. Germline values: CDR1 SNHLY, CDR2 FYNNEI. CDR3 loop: CASSEAVRVTGNTIYF. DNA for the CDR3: TGTGCCAGCAGTGAAGCGGTGAGAGTGACAGGAAACACCATATATTTT.